These 11 T cell receptor beta chains were all obtained from the same sample, sequenced in a study of PD-1 blockade in classical Hodgkin lymphoma (dated by TCRdb to 2018 to 2020). Per the publication, the time point label means: cycle 4 day 1 (C4D1), after five to seven weeks of nivolumab. Every trial patient had relapsed after autologous stem cell transplantation, and cohorts A, B and C differed in prior brentuximab vedotin exposure. To prepare the library, the immunoSEQ multiplex PCR assay was applied. Drawn from immuneACCESS, this table holds only the in-frame rearrangements with V and J called that TCRdb kept. Clones are partly lost; checked studies trace under half to an unresolved V gene and leave the rest unexplained. This sample comprises over 60,000 clones, about 92% of them detected only once. Roughly 8% of the sample is held by the ten biggest clonotypes. The sample here was peripheral blood mononuclear cells (PBMCs), taken before the fourth cycle of nivolumab. These receptors were collected from a human donor with classical Hodgkin lymphoma.

This chain links TRBV10-2 with TRBJ2-7, with TRBD1 matching 7 bases. Germline V gives CDR1 WSHSY, CDR2 SAAADI. V shed 7 bases and J 2 bases; nucleotides not matched to a gene: 8. The CDR3 is 14 amino acids. CDR3 coding DNA: TGCGCCAGCACCTACTCCAGGGGGACCTACGAGCAGTACTTC. It yields the protein CASTYSRGTYEQYF.

The chain couples TRBV5-6 to TRBJ2-5; TRBD1 agrees at 7 bases. The CDR3 has 13 residues. V dropped 3 bases and J dropped 5; count of bases not matched to a gene: 4. The germline V gene encodes CDR1 SGHDT and CDR2 YYEEEE. CDR3 loop: CASSWSRGETQYF. The DNA of the CDR3 is TGTGCCAGCAGCTGGTCCAGGGGGGAGACCCAGTACTTC.

The chain links TRBV18 to TRBJ2-7; D is unclear. CDR1 is KGHSH, CDR2 LQKENI, per germline. The ends were cut back, 4 bases at V and 7 bases at J, with 8 bases in the middle. The CDR3 has 11 residues. The CDR3 bases are TGTGCCAGCTCACTGGGGTTTGAGCAGTACTTC. Translated, it gives CASSLGFEQYF.

The V gene is TRBV6-1, the J gene TRBJ2-5; possible D gene TRBD1, 5 bases. The length of the CDR3 is 12 residues. CDR1 and CDR2 (germline): MNHNS, SASEGT. Between the trimmed V and J ends, which lost 6 bases and 5 bases, there was a span of 10 bases. The CDR3 protein is CASRKGPETQYF. The DNA for the CDR3 is TGTGCCAGCAGGAAGGGGCCCGAGACCCAGTACTTC.

This chain joins TRBV25-1 and TRBJ1-2; a possible D gene is TRBD1 (5 bases). CDR3 length: 17 amino acids. Germline CDR1 reads MGHDK; CDR2 reads SYGVNS. V lost 4 bases and J lost 4, with 22 bases in between. Written as DNA, the CDR3 is TGTGCCAGCAGTGGGGGCGAACCTTTCTGGGTTTGCTATGGCTACACCTTC. Translating gives CASSGGEPFWVCYGYTF.

The chain uses TRBV6-6 and TRBJ2-6; TRBD2 might be the D (5 bases). In germline, CDR1 is MNHNY, CDR2 SVGAGI (reference sequence). This CDR3 comprises 15 residues. V lost 3 bases and J lost 0, with 6 bases in between. CDR3 amino acids: CASSYGSSGANVLTF. CDR3 in DNA: TGTGCCAGCAGTTATGGGAGCTCTGGGGCCAACGTCCTGACTTTC.

The V gene is TRBV2, the J gene TRBJ1-2; 7 positions match TRBD1. This CDR3 region has 12 residues. The germline gives CDR1 SNHLY, CDR2 FYNNEI. Unmatched junction bases numbered 3, after V lost 5 bases and J lost 6 bases. CDR3 sequence: CASSQGGDGYTF. CDR3 nucleotides: TGTGCCAGCAGTCAGGGGGGGGATGGCTACACCTTC. The variable domain in full, with the rest retrieved from reference TRBV2 and TRBJ1-2, is EPEVTQTPSHQVTQMGQEVILRCVPISNHLYFYWYRQILGQKVEFLVSFYNNEISEKSEIFDDQFSVERPDGSNFTLKIRSTKLEDSAMYFCASSQGGDGYTFGSGTRLTVV.

This clone was seen only a few times. The chain uses TRBV5-4 and TRBJ2-3, with D uncertain. V lost 2 bases to trimming and J lost 4 bases, with 11 bases between them. The CDR3 runs 14 residues. The germline V gene encodes CDR1 SGHNT and CDR2 YYREEE (reference sequence). In DNA form, the CDR3 reads TGTGCCAGCAGCTTAAGCGTTCTCGCAGATACGCAGTATTTT. This encodes CASSLSVLADTQYF.

The chain couples TRBV2 to TRBJ2-7, with TRBD1 matching 8 bases. The CDR3 is 14 amino acids. The V gene end was trimmed by 6 bases and the J gene end by 0 bases; junction bases not matched to a gene: 4. The germline gives CDR1 SNHLY, CDR2 FYNNEI. For the CDR3, the DNA is TGTGCCAGCAGCGGACAGGGAAACTCCTACGAGCAGTACTTC. Its protein product is CASSGQGNSYEQYF.

The rearrangement links TRBV7-9 to TRBJ2-1; D may be TRBD1 (6 bases). The germline gives CDR1 SEHNR, CDR2 FQNEAQ (reference sequence). V was pared by 5 bases and J by 3 bases, with 20 bases between. The CDR3 has 17 amino acids. In nucleotides, the CDR3 is TGTGCCAGCAGCGAACCGAGGACAGCGGCGGGCTACAATGAGCAGTTCTTC. It is translated as CASSEPRTAAGYNEQFF.

The V call is TRBV15, the J call TRBJ1-6; weak D call: TRBD1 (5 bases). V dropped 9 bases and J dropped 12 bases, with 18 bases sitting between them. The CDR3 is 13 amino acids. Germline loops: CDR1 LNHNV, CDR2 YYDKDF (reference sequence). The CDR3 is CATADRLIQPLHF. CDR3 nucleotide sequence: TGTGCCACTGCAGACAGACTAATTCAACCCCTCCACTTT.